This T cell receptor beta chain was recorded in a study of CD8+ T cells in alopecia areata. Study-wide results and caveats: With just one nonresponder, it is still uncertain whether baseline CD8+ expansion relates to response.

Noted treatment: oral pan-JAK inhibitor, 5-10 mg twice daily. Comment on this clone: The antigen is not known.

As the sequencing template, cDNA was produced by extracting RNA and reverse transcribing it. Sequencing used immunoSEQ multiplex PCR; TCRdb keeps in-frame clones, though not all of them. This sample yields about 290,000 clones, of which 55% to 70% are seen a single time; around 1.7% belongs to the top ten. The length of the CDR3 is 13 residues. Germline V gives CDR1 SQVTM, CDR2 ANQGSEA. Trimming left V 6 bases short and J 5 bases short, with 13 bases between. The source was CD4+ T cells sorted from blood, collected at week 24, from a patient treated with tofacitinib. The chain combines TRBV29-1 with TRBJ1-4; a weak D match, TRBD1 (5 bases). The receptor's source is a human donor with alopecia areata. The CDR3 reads CSVKGSPNEKLFF. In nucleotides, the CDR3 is TGCAGCGTCAAGGGGAGCCCCAATGAAAAACTGTTTTTT.